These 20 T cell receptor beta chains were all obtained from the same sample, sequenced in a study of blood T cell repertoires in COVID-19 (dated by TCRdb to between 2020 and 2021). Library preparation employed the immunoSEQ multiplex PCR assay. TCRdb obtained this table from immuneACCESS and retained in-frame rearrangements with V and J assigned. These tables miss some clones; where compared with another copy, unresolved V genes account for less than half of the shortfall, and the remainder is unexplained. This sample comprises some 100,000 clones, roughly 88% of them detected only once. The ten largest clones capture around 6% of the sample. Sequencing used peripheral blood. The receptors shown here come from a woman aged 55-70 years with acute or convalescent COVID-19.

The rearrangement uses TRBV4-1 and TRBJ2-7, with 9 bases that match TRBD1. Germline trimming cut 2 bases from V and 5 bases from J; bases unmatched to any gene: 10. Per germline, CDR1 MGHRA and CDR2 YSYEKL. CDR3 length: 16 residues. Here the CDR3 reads CASSQQPGTGRHEQYF. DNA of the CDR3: TGCGCCAGCAGCCAACAGCCCGGGACAGGGCGTCACGAGCAGTACTTC.

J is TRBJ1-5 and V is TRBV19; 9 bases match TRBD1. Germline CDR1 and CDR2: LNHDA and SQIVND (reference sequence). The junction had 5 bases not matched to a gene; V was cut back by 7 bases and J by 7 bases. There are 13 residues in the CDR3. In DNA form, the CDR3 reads TGTGCCAGTAAAGGACAGGGGAAACAGCCCCAGCATTTT. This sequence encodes CASKGQGKQPQHF. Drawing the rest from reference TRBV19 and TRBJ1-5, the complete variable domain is DGGITQSPKYLFRKEGQNVTLSCEQNLNHDAMYWYRQDPGQGLRLIYYSQIVNDFQKGDIAEGYSVSREKKESFPLTVTSAQKNPTAFYLCASKGQGKQPQHFGDGTRLSIL.

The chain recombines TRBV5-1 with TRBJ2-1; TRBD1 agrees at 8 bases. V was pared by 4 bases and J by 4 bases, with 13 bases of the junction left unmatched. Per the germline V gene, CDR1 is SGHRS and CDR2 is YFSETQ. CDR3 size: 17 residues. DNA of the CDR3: TGCGCCAGCAGCCTGACTGGGACAGGTTCGGGGTACAATGAGCAGTTCTTC. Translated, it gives CASSLTGTGSGYNEQFF.

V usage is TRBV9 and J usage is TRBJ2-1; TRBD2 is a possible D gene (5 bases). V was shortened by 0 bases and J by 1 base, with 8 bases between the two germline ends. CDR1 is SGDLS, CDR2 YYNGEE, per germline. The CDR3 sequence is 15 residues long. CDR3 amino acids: CASSVGTFSYNEQFF. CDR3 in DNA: TGTGCCAGCAGCGTAGGGACTTTTTCCTACAATGAGCAGTTCTTC.

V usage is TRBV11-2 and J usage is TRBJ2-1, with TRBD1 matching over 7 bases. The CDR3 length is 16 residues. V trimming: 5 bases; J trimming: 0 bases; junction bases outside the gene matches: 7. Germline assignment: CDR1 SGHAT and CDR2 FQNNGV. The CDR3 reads CASSAPGTVSYNEQFF. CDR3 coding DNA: TGTGCCAGCAGCGCACCCGGGACAGTCTCCTACAATGAGCAGTTCTTC.

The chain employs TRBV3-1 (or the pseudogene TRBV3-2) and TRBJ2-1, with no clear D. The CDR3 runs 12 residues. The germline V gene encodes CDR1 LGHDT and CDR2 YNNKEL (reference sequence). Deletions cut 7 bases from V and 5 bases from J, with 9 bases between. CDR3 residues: CASTLGDNEQFF. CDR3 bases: TGTGCCAGCACCCTAGGAGACAATGAGCAGTTCTTC.

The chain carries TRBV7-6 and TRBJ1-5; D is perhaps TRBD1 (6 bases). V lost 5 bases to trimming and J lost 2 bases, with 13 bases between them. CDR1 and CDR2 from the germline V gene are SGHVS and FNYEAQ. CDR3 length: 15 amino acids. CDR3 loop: CASSPGAGRNQPQHF. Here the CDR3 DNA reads TGTGCCAGCAGCCCAGGGGCAGGCCGCAATCAGCCCCAGCATTTT.

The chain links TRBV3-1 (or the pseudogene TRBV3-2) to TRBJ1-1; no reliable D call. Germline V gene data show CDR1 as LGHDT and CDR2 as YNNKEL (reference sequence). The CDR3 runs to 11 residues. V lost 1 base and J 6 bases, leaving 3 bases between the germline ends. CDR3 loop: CASSQGAEAFF. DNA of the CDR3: TGTGCCAGCAGCCAAGGCGCTGAAGCTTTCTTT.

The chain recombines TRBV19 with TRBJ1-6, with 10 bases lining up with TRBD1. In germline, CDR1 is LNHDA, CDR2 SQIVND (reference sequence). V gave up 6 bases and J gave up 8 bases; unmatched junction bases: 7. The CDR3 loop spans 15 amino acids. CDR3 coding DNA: TGTGCCAGTAGAAAGACTGGACAGGGGGATTCACCCCTCCACTTT. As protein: CASRKTGQGDSPLHF.

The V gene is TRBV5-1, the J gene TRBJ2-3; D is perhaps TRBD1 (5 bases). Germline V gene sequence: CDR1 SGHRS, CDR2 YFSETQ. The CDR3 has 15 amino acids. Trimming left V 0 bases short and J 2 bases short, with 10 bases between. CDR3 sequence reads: CASSLASRATDTQYF. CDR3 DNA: TGCGCCAGCAGCTTGGCATCCAGGGCCACAGATACGCAGTATTTT.

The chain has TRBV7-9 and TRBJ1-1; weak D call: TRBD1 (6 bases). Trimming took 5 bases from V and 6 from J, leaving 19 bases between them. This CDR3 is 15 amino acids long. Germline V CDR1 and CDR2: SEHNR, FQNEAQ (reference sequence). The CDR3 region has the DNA TGTGCCAGCAGCCCGGGGGGCCCAGGGGACCCTGAAGCTTTCTTT. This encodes CASSPGGPGDPEAFF. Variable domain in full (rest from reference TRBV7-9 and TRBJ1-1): DTGVSQNPRHKITKRGQNVTFRCDPISEHNRLYWYRQTLGQGPEFLTYFQNEAQLEKSRLLSDRFSAERPKGSFSTLEIQRTEQGDSAMYLCASSPGGPGDPEAFFGQGTRLTVV.

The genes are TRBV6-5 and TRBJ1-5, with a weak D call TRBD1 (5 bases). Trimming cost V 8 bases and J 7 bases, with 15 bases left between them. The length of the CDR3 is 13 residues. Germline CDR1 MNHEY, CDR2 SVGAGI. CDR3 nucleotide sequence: TGTGCCAGCCTAGGAGGGGCAGGACAGCCCCAGCATTTT. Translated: CASLGGAGQPQHF.

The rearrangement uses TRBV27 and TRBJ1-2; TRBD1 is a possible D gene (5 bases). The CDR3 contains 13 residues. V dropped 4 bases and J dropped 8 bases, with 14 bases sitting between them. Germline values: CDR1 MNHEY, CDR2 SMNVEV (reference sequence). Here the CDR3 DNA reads TGTGCCAGCAGTTGGTCAGGGTCGAACGGCTACACCTTC. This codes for CASSWSGSNGYTF.

DNA of the CDR3: TGTGTCATCCGGGACAGCTCCTACGAGCAGTACTTC. This translates into CVIRDSSYEQYF. The gene calls are TRBV28 and TRBJ2-7; 7 bases fit TRBD1. The CDR3 consists of 12 residues. Germline CDR1 MDHEN, CDR2 SYDVKM.

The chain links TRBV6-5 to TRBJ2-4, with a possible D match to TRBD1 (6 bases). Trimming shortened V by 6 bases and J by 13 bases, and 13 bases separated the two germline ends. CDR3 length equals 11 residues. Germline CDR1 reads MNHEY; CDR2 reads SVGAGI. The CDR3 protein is CASRREDSQYF. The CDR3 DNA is TGTGCCAGCAGGAGAGAGGACAGCCAGTACTTC.

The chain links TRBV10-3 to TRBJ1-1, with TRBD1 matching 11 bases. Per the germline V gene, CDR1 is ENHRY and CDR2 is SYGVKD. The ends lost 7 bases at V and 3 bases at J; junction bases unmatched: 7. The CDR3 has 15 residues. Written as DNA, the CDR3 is TGTGCCATCAATGGACAGGGGGCTCGGGACACTGAAGCTTTCTTT. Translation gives CAINGQGARDTEAFF.

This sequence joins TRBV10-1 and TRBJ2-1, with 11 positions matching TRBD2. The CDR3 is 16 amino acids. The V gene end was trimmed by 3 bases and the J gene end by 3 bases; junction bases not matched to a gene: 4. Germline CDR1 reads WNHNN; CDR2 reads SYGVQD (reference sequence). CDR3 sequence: CASSDVLAGGYNEQFF. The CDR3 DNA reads TGCGCCAGCAGTGACGTCCTAGCGGGAGGCTACAATGAGCAGTTCTTC.

CDR3 nucleotide sequence: TGTGCCACCAGTAGCGGACAGGACAATCAGCCCCAGCATTTT. Its translation is CATSSGQDNQPQHF. The chain employs TRBV24-1 and TRBJ1-5; the match to TRBD1 covers 7 bases. Germline trimming cut 6 bases from V and 3 bases from J; bases unmatched to any gene: 4. The CDR3 has 14 amino acids. Germline loops: CDR1 KGHDR, CDR2 SFDVKD.

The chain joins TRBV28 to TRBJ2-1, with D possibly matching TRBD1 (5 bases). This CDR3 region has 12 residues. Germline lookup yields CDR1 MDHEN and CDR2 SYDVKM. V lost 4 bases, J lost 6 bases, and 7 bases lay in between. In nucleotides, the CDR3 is TGTGCCAGCAGTTCAGGGTTCAATGAGCAGTTCTTC. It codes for CASSSGFNEQFF.

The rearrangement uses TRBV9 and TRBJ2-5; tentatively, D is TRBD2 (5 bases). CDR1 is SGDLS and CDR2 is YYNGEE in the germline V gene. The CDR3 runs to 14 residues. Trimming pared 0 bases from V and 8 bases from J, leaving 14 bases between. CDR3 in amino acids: CASSVGTPKKTQYF. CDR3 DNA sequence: TGTGCCAGCAGCGTAGGGACTCCCAAGAAAACCCAGTACTTC.